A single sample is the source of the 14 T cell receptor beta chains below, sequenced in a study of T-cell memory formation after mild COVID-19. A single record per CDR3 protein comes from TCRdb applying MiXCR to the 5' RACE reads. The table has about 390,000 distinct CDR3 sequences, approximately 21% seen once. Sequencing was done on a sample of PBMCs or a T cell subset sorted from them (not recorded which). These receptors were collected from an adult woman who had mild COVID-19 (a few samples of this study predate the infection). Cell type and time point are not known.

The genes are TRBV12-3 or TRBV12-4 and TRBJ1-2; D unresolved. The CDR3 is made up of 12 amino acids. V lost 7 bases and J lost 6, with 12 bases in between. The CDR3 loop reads CASNRGVDGYTF. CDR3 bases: TGTGCCAGCAACCGCGGGGTGGATGGCTACACCTTC.

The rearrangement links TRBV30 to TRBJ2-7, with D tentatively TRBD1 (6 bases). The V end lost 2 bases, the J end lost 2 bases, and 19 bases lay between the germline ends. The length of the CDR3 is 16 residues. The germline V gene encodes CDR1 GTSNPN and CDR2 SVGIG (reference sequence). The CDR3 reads CAWSTRQGRRPYEQYF. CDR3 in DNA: TGTGCCTGGAGTACCCGCCAGGGGCGTCGGCCCTACGAGCAGTACTTC. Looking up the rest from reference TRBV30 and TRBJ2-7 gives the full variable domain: SQTIHQWPATLVQPVGSPLSLECTVEGTSNPNLYWYRQAAGRGLQLLFYSVGIGQISSEVPQNLSASRPQDRQFILSSKKLLLSDSGFYLCAWSTRQGRRPYEQYFGPGTRLTVT.

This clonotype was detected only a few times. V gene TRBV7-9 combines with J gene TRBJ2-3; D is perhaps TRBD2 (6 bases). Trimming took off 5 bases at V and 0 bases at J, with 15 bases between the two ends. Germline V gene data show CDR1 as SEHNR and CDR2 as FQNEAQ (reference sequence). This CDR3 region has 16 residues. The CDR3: CASSPRGTPSTDTQYF. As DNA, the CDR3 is TGTGCCAGCAGCCCTCGCGGGACTCCTAGCACAGATACGCAGTATTTT.

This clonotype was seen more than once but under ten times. In nucleotides, the CDR3 is TGTGCCAGCAGCCGCGACCAAGGGCCAGATACGCAGTATTTT. Its protein product is CASSRDQGPDTQYF. The chain links TRBV7-9 to TRBJ2-3; D uncertain. This CDR3 comprises 14 residues. V lost 5 bases and J 4 bases, leaving 13 bases between the germline ends. Germline CDR1 is SEHNR and CDR2 is FQNEAQ (reference sequence).

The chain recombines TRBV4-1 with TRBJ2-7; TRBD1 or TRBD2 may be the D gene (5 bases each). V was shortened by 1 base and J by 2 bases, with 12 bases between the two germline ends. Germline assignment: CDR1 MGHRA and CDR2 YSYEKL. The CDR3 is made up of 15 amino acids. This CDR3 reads CASSQGMGPTYEQYF. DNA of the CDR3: TGCGCCAGCAGCCAAGGTATGGGACCCACCTACGAGCAGTACTTC.

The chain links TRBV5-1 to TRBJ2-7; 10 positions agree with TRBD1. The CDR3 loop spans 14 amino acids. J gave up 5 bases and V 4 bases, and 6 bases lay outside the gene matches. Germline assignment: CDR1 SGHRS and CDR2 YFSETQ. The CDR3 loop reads CASSLGQGTDEQYF. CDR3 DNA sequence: TGCGCCAGCAGCCTGGGACAGGGGACGGACGAGCAGTACTTC.

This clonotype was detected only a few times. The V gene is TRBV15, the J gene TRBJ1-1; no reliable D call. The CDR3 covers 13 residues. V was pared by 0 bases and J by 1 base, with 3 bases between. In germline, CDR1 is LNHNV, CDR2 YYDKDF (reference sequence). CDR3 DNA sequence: TGTGCCACCAGCAGAGATCGGAACACTGAAGCTTTCTTT. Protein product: CATSRDRNTEAFF.

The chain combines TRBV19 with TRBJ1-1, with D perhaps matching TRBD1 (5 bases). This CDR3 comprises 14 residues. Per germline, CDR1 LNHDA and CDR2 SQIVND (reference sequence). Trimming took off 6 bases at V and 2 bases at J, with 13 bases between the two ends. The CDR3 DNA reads TGTGCCAGTAGGAGAGACAGTACCAACACTGAAGCTTTCTTT. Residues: CASRRDSTNTEAFF.

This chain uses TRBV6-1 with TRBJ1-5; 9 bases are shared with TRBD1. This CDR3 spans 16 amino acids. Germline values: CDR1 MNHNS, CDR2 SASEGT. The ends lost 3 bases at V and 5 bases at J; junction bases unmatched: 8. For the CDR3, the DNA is TGTGCCAGCAGTGACTGGGACAGGGAAAGTCATCAGCCCCAGCATTTT. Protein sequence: CASSDWDRESHQPQHF.

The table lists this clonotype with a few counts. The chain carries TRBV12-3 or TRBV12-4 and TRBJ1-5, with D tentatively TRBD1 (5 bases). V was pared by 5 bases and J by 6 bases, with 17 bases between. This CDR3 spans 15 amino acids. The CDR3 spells CASSPGDLKGQPQHF. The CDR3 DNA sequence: TGTGCCAGCAGTCCTGGGGACCTCAAAGGTCAGCCCCAGCATTTT.

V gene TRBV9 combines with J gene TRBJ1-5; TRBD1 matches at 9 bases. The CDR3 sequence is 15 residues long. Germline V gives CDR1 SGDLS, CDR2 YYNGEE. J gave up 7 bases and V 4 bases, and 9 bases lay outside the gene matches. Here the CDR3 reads CASSPWTGANQPQHF. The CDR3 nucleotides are TGTGCCAGCAGCCCATGGACAGGGGCAAACCAGCCCCAGCATTTT.

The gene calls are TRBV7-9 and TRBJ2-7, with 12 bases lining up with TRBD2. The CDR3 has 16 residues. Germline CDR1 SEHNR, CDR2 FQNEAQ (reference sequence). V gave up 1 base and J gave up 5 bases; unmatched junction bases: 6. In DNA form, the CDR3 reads TGTGCCAGCAGCTTAGGACTAGCGGGAGCGGTTAACGAGCAGTACTTC. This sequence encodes CASSLGLAGAVNEQYF.

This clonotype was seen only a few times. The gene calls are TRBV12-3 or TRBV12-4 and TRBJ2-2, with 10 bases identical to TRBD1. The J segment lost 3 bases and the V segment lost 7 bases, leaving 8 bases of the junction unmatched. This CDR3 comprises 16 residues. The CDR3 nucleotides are TGTGCCAGCACCCTATCGACAGGGGGCGACACCGGGGAGCTGTTTTTT. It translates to CASTLSTGGDTGELFF.

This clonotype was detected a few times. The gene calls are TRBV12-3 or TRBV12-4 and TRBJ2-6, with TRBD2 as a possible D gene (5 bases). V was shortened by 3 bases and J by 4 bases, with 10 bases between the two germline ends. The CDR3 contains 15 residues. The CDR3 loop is CASSFWGAGANVLTF. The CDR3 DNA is TGTGCCAGCAGTTTCTGGGGAGCAGGGGCCAACGTCCTGACTTTC.